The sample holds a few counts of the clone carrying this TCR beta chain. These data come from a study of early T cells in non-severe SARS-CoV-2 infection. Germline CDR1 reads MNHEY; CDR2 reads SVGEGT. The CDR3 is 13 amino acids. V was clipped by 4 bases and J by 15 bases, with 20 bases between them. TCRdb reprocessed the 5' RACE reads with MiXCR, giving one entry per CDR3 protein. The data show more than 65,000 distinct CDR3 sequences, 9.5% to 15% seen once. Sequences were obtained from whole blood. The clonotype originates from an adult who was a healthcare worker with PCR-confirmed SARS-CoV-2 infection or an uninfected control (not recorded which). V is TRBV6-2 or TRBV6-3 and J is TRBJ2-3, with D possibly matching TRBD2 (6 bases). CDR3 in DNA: TGTGCCAGCAGTTGGGGACTCCAAATGGGGTTTTATTTT. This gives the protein CASSWGLQMGFYF.